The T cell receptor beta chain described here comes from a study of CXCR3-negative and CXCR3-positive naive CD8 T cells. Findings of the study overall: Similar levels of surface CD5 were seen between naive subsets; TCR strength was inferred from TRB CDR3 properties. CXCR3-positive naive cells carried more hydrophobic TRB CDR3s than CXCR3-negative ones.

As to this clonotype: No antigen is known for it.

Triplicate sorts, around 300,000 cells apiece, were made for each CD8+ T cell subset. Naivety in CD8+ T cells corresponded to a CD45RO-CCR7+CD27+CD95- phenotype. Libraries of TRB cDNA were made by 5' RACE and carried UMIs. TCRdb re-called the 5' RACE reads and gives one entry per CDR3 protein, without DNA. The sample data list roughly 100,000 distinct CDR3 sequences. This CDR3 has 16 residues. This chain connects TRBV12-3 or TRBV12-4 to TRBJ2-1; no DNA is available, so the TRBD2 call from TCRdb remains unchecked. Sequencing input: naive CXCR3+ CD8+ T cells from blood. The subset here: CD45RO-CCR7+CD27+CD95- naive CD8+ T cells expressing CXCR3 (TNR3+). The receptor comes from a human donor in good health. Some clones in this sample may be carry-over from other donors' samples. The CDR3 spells CASSLGAAGRSNEQFF.